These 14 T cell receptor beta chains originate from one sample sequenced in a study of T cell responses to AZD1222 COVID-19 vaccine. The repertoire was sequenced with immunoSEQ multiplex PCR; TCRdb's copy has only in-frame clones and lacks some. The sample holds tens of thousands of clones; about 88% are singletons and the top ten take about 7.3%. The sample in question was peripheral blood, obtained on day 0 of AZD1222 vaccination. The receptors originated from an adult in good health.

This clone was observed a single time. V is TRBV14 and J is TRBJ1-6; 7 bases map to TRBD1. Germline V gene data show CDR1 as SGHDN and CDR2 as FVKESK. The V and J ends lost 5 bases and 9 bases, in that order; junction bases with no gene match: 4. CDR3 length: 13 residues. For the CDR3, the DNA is TGTGCCAGCAGCTTACAGGGGACTTCACCCCTCCACTTT. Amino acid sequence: CASSLQGTSPLHF.

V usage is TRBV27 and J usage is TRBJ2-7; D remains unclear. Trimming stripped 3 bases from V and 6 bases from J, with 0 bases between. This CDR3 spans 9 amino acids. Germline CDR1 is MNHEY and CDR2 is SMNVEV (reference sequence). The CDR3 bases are TGTGCCAGCAGTTTCGAGCAGTACTTC. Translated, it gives CASSFEQYF.

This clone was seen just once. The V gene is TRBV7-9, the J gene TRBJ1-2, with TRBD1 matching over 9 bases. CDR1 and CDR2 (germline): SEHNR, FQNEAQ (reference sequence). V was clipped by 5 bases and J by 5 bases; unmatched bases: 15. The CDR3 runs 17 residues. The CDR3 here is CASSQTPSTGQGYGYTF. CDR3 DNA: TGTGCCAGCAGCCAAACACCATCTACCGGACAGGGGTATGGCTACACCTTC.

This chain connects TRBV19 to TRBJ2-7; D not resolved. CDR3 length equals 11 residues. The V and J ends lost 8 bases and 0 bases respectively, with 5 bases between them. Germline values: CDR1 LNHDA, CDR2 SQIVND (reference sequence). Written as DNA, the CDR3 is TGTGCCAGTGGAGACTCCTACGAGCAGTACTTC. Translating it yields CASGDSYEQYF.

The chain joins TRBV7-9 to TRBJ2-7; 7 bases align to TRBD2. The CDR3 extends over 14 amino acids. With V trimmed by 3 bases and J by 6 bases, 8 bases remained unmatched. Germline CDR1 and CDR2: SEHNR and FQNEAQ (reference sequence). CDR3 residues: CASSLGGSASEQYF. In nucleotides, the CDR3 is TGTGCCAGCAGCTTGGGGGGGTCGGCCAGCGAGCAGTACTTC.

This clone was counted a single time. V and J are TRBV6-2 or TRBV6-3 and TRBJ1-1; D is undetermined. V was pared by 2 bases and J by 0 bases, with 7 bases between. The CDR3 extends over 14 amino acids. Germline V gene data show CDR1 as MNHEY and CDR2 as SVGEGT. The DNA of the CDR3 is TGTGCCAGCAGTTACGGAGGGATGAACACTGAAGCTTTCTTT. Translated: CASSYGGMNTEAFF.

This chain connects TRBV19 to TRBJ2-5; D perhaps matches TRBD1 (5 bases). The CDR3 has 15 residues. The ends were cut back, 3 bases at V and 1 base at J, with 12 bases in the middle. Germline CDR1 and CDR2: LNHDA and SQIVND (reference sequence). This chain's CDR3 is CASSIQTVAQETQYF. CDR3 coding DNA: TGTGCCAGTAGTATTCAGACAGTTGCCCAAGAGACCCAGTACTTC.

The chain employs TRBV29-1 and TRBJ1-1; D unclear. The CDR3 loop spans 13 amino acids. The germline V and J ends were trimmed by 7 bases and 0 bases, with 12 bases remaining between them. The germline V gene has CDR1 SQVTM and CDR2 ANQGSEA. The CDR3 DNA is TGCAGCGCTCACGGGCAGATGAACACTGAAGCTTTCTTT. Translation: CSAHGQMNTEAFF.

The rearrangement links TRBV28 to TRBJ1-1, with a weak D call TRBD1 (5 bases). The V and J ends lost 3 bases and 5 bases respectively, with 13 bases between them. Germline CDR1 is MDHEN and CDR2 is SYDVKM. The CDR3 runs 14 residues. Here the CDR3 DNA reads TGTGCCAGCAGTTTGTTTCCAGGGCGGACTGAAGCTTTCTTT. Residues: CASSLFPGRTEAFF.

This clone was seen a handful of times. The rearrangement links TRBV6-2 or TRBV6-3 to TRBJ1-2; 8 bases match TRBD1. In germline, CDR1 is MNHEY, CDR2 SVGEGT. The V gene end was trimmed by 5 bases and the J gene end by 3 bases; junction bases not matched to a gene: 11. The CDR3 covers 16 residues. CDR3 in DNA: TGTGCCAGCAGTGAGACCAGGGGGCTTGACGACTATGGCTACACCTTC. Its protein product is CASSETRGLDDYGYTF.

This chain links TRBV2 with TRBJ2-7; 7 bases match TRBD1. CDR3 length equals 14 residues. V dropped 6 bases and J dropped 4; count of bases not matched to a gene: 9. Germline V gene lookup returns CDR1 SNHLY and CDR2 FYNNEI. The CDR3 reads CASSRGQGEYEQYF. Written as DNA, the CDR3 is TGTGCCAGCAGCAGAGGGCAGGGGGAATACGAGCAGTACTTC.

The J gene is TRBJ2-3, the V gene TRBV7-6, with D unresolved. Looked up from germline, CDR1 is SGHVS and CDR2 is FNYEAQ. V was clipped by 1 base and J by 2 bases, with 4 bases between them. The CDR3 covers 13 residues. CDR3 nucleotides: TGTGCCAGCAGCTTAGGACCCACAGATACGCAGTATTTT. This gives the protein CASSLGPTDTQYF.

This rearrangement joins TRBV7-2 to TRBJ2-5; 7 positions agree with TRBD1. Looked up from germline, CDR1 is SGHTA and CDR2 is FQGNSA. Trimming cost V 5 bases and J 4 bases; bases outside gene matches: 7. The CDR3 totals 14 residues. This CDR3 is CASSRGRGRETQYF. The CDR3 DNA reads TGTGCCAGCAGCCGTGGCAGGGGGAGAGAGACCCAGTACTTC.

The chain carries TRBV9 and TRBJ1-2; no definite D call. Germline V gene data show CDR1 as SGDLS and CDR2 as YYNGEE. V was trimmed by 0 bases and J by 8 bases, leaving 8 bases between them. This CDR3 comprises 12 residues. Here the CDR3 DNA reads TGTGCCAGCAGCGTAGGATGGCGGGGCTACACCTTC. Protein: CASSVGWRGYTF. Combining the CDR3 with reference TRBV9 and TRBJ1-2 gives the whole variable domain DSGVTQTPKHLITATGQRVTLRCSPRSGDLSVYWYQQSLDQGLQFLIQYYNGEERAKGNILERFSAQQFPDLHSELNLSSLELGDSALYFCASSVGWRGYTFGSGTRLTVV.